Listed below are T cell receptor beta chains from one sample, sequenced in a study of T cell responses to AZD1222 COVID-19 vaccine. Profiled with immunoSEQ multiplex PCR; TCRdb holds only in-frame clones, not every one. The table includes about 120,000 clones, approximately 83% detected once. The material sequenced was peripheral blood, taken on day 0 of MenACWY control vaccination. Source of these receptors: an adult in good health. CDR3s include the opening cysteine and the closing phenylalanine or tryptophan. D genes are given only for firm matches. Not all rows give a size; the values are once, few, many and, for expanded clones, a class.

J | size | length | D | V | CDR3 | DNA
TRBJ2-3 | NA | 16 | NA | TRBV27 | CASSLSTGGPTDTQYF | TGTGCCAGCAGTTTATCGACGGGGGGCCCCACAGATACGCAGTATTTT
TRBJ2-3 | NA | 14 | NA | TRBV18 | CASSPSSRTDTQYF | TGTGCCAGCTCACCATCTAGCCGCACAGATACGCAGTATTTT
TRBJ2-6 | NA | 18 | TRBD1 | TRBV6-2/TRBV6-3 | CASSYGTGAYSGANVLTF | TGTGCCAGCAGTTACGGGACAGGGGCTTACTCTGGGGCCAACGTCCTGACTTTC
TRBJ2-7 | NA | 17 | TRBD1 | TRBV3-1/TRBV3-2 | CASSPGTGGYKAYEQYF | TGTGCCAGCAGCCCCGGGACAGGGGGCTATAAAGCCTACGAGCAGTACTTC
TRBJ1-2 | NA | 13 | NA | TRBV12-3/TRBV12-4 | CASSRTGFYGYTF | TGTGCCAGCAGCCGAACGGGGTTCTATGGCTACACCTTC
TRBJ2-5 | NA | 14 | NA | TRBV21-1 | CASSKGHIQETQYF | TGTGCCAGCAGCAAAGGGCATATCCAAGAGACCCAGTACTTC
TRBJ1-1 | few | 13 | NA | TRBV19 | CASRSDSSAEAFF | TGTGCCAGTAGGTCGGACAGTTCGGCTGAAGCTTTCTTT
TRBJ1-2 | once | 14 | NA | TRBV5-1 | CASSGAGTGYGYTF | TGCGCCAGCAGCGGAGCCGGGACGGGCTATGGCTACACCTTC
TRBJ1-1 | NA | 13 | NA | TRBV2 | CASTQDTNTEAFF | TGTGCCAGCACCCAGGACACAAACACTGAAGCTTTCTTT
TRBJ1-1 | NA | 14 | NA | TRBV10-3 | CAITPAGHAAEAFF | TGTGCCATCACCCCGGCTGGACATGCTGCTGAAGCTTTCTTT
TRBJ2-6 | once | 13 | NA | TRBV19 | CASYRSGANVLTF | TGTGCCAGTTATCGCTCTGGGGCCAACGTCCTGACTTTC
TRBJ1-6 | NA | 15 | TRBD1 | TRBV6-5 | CASSYSRQGNSPLHF | TGTGCCAGCAGTTACTCGAGACAGGGAAATTCACCCCTCCACTTT
TRBJ1-6 | few | 15 | NA | TRBV5-1 | CASSLGGMTDSPLHF | TGCGCCAGCAGCTTGGGTGGAATGACCGATTCACCCCTCCACTTT
TRBJ1-6 | once | 12 | NA | TRBV5-5 | CASSLVNSPLHF | TGTGCCAGCAGCTTGGTAAATTCACCCCTCCACTTT
TRBJ1-4 | NA | 15 | NA | TRBV11-2 | CASSGQLATNEKLFF | TGTGCCAGCAGCGGACAGCTTGCAACTAATGAAAAACTGTTTTTT
TRBJ2-6 | NA | 20 | NA | TRBV4-3 | CASSQERVEGGVSGANVLTF | TGCGCCAGCAGCCAGGAAAGAGTGGAGGGTGGCGTTTCTGGGGCCAACGTCCTGACTTTC
TRBJ2-7 | NA | 15 | NA | TRBV27 | CARDDRDARVDEQYF | TGTGCCAGAGACGACCGGGACGCGAGAGTCGACGAGCAGTACTTC
TRBJ1-2 | few | 14 | TRBD1 | TRBV30 | CAWSPNRGKYGYTF | TGTGCCTGGAGTCCTAACAGGGGGAAGTATGGCTACACCTTC
TRBJ1-1 | many | 14 | NA | TRBV5-1 | CASSFGGYRTEAFF | TGCGCCAGCAGCTTTGGGGGATATCGGACTGAAGCTTTCTTT
TRBJ2-7 | once | 14 | NA | TRBV4-2 | CASSQGGDSYEQYF | TGTGCCAGCAGCCAAGGGGGGGACAGCTACGAGCAGTACTTC
TRBJ2-1 | NA | 16 | TRBD2 | TRBV19 | CASSTLASGFNNEQFF | TGTGCCAGTAGTACTCTGGCTAGCGGGTTTAACAATGAGCAGTTCTTC
TRBJ1-2 | NA | 17 | NA | TRBV18 | CASSPRAGGPRNYGYTF | TGTGCCAGCTCACCCCGGGCAGGAGGCCCAAGGAACTATGGCTACACCTTC
TRBJ1-2 | NA | 13 | TRBD1 | TRBV14 | CASSPGQGLGYTF | TGTGCCAGCAGCCCCGGACAGGGACTCGGCTACACCTTC
TRBJ1-1 | few | 13 | TRBD1 | TRBV19 | CASTTGGNTEAFF | TGTGCCAGTACAACAGGGGGGAACACTGAAGCTTTCTTT
TRBJ2-3 | NA | 13 | NA | TRBV11-2 | CASSLFGADTQYF | TGTGCCAGCAGCTTGTTTGGGGCAGATACGCAGTATTTT
TRBJ2-5 | NA | 15 | NA | TRBV5-1 | CASSLGTALRETQYF | TGCGCCAGCAGCTTGGGGACAGCTCTTCGAGAGACCCAGTACTTC
TRBJ1-1 | few | 13 | NA | TRBV19 | CASSIGGTSEAFF | TGTGCCAGTAGTATCGGCGGGACGTCTGAAGCTTTCTTT
TRBJ1-1 | NA | 18 | TRBD1 | TRBV4-1 | CASSQEVGGQGMNTEAFF | TGCGCCAGCAGCCAAGAGGTCGGAGGACAGGGGATGAACACTGAAGCTTTCTTT
TRBJ1-2 | NA | 15 | TRBD1 | TRBV6-5 | CASRTRGQANYGYTF | TGTGCCAGCAGGACCCGAGGACAGGCTAACTATGGCTACACCTTC
TRBJ2-7 | NA | 16 | TRBD2 | TRBV5-6 | CASSSGLAGSRYEQYF | TGTGCCAGCAGCTCAGGACTAGCGGGGAGTCGGTACGAGCAGTACTTC
TRBJ2-3 | NA | 14 | NA | TRBV6-4 | CATTAQGAPDTQYF | TGTGCCACCACCGCACAGGGAGCTCCAGATACGCAGTATTTT
TRBJ1-2 | NA | 16 | NA | TRBV5-1 | CASSLNQGGGTYGYTF | TGCGCCAGCAGCTTGAACCAGGGTGGGGGGACCTATGGCTACACCTTC
TRBJ1-2 | NA | 12 | NA | TRBV30 | CAWSVGGVRYTF | TGTGCCTGGAGTGTGGGGGGTGTGCGCTACACCTTC
TRBJ2-6 | NA | 19 | TRBD1 | TRBV19 | CASSPSRGQADSGANVLTF | TGTGCCAGTAGTCCCAGCAGGGGACAGGCTGACTCTGGGGCCAACGTCCTGACTTTC
TRBJ1-2 | NA | 13 | NA | TRBV6-2/TRBV6-3 | CASSSQSNYGYTF | TGTGCCAGCAGCTCACAGAGCAACTATGGCTACACCTTC
TRBJ2-1 | once | 15 | TRBD1 | TRBV6-2/TRBV6-3 | CASSRDSISLHEQFF | TGTGCCAGCAGTCGGGACAGCATATCACTCCATGAGCAGTTCTTC
TRBJ1-5 | NA | 17 | NA | TRBV19 | CATWDSGRVYSNQPQHF | TGTGCCACCTGGGACTCGGGGAGAGTATATAGCAATCAGCCCCAGCATTTT
TRBJ2-5 | NA | 15 | TRBD1 | TRBV28 | CASSPLTGGWETQYF | TGTGCCAGCAGTCCTCTGACAGGGGGCTGGGAGACCCAGTACTTC
TRBJ1-3 | once | 16 | NA | TRBV7-9 | CASRDGPRGAGNTIYF | TGTGCCAGTCGGGACGGCCCGCGAGGAGCCGGAAACACCATATATTTT
TRBJ2-7 | NA | 15 | TRBD2 | TRBV5-1 | CASSWSGTRAYEQYF | TGCGCCAGCAGCTGGTCCGGGACTAGAGCTTACGAGCAGTACTTC
TRBJ1-5 | few | 13 | NA | TRBV7-3 | CASSPSLNQPQHF | TGTGCCAGCAGCCCCTCCTTGAATCAGCCCCAGCATTTT
TRBJ1-5 | NA | 15 | NA | TRBV6-5 | CASSPILGTNQPQHF | TGTGCCAGCAGTCCTATATTGGGGACCAATCAGCCCCAGCATTTT
TRBJ1-1 | NA | 13 | NA | TRBV7-2 | CASSSQVYTEAFF | TGTGCCAGCAGCTCACAGGTTTACACTGAAGCTTTCTTT
TRBJ2-1 | NA | 14 | NA | TRBV5-1 | CASSLGPASNEQFF | TGCGCCAGCAGCTTAGGGCCGGCTTCGAATGAGCAGTTCTTC
TRBJ1-6 | NA | 15 | TRBD1 | TRBV7-6 | CASSFRDRGDSPLHF | TGTGCCAGCAGCTTCCGGGACAGGGGTGATTCACCCCTCCACTTT
TRBJ1-5 | NA | 15 | TRBD1 | TRBV5-5 | CASSLSTGGNQPQHF | TGTGCCAGCAGCCTATCAACAGGGGGAAATCAGCCCCAGCATTTT
TRBJ2-7 | NA | 13 | TRBD1 | TRBV27 | CASSFWDRVEQYF | TGTGCCAGCAGTTTCTGGGACAGGGTAGAGCAGTACTTC
TRBJ1-4 | NA | 15 | NA | TRBV7-2 | CASSSRTETNEKLFF | TGTGCCAGCAGCTCCCGGACGGAAACTAATGAAAAACTGTTTTTT
TRBJ1-1 | NA | 14 | TRBD1 | TRBV2 | CASTSTTGGTEAFF | TGTGCCAGCACCTCAACTACAGGGGGAACTGAAGCTTTCTTT
TRBJ1-1 | NA | 17 | NA | TRBV18 | CASSPGQGVDRRTEAFF | TGTGCCAGCTCACCAGGGCAGGGTGTCGATCGACGCACTGAAGCTTTCTTT
TRBJ2-5 | NA | 16 | NA | TRBV28 | CASSLIAQGYQETQYF | TGTGCCAGCAGTTTAATAGCTCAGGGGTACCAAGAGACCCAGTACTTC
TRBJ2-5 | NA | 16 | TRBD2 | TRBV7-2 | CASSLGGLAGGETQYF | TGTGCCAGCAGCTTAGGGGGATTAGCGGGCGGGGAGACCCAGTACTTC
TRBJ2-3 | NA | 15 | NA | TRBV7-2 | CASSPSLGRADTQYF | TGTGCCAGCAGCCCGTCCCTAGGAAGAGCAGATACGCAGTATTTT